This T cell receptor (beta chain) comes out of a study of CD8+ T cells in alopecia areata. Study outcomes and limitations: Normal scalp showed lower clonality than lesional scalp, especially alopecia totalis/universalis. Tofacitinib significantly brought down scalp clonality and expanded CD8+ clones among top 100. While patients received tofacitinib, many expanded lesional clones remained present in scalp and blood.

Described treatment: oral pan-JAK inhibitor, 5-10 mg twice daily. Alopecia areata patients gave lesional scalp punch biopsies and peripheral blood samples. The germline gives CDR1 MNHEY, CDR2 SMNVEV (reference sequence). Trimming at V came to 9 bases and at J to 8 bases, leaving 7 bases not matched to a gene. The CDR3 is 13 residues long. The table lists this clone with a few counts. Its antigen is unidentified. Isolated RNA was reverse transcribed into cDNA used as the sequencing template. Clones were sequenced by immunoSEQ multiplex PCR, and TCRdb holds only the in-frame ones, with some missing. The repertoire consists of about 190,000 clones, with 50% to 60% occurring once and the leading ten covering roughly 0.71%.

The source was CD4+ T cells sorted from blood, collected at week 4, from a patient treated with tofacitinib. The receptor's source is a human donor with alopecia areata. The chain has TRBV27 and TRBJ2-4, with TRBD1 identical over 10 bases. The CDR3 region has the DNA TGTGCCAGTCGGGACAGGGGCTTCGACATTCAGTACTTC. It is translated as CASRDRGFDIQYF.